This T cell receptor (beta chain) was sequenced in a study of blood T cell repertoires in COVID-19 (dated by TCRdb to about 2020). Regarding the complete study: Samples covering the acute and convalescent phases of COVID-19 were provided by collaborators in the United States, Italy and Spain. The material from the prospective study consisted of cDNA or gDNA derived from T cells, B-cell-depleted T cells, or PBMCs. Deeply sampled blood TCRbeta repertoires from subjects exposed to, actively infected with, or recovered from COVID-19 were included in the dataset. A freely available public database, intended as a resource for researchers studying the immune response to SARS-CoV-2, is where the repertoires were released. The samples were drawn from the first 160 participants of the ongoing ImmuneRACE study and from about 1,200 subjects provided by 6 global collaborators. Nearly every sample came with metadata listing a de-identified subject ID, COVID-19 status, age in years and sex. Where HLA class I and class II types were available, the types were taken from metadata supplied by the sample provider, not from assay-based typing.

At one collaborating source in Seattle, patients were enrolled during active infection and were followed longitudinally through the course of disease. Collaborating institutions collected whole blood in K2EDTA tubes following their own protocols. For TCRbeta analysis, collaborators shipped samples in one of three forms: frozen whole blood, isolated PBMCs, or DNA extracted from either of those sample types. V was cut back by 4 bases and J by 0 bases, leaving a gap of 13 bases between them. From a lookup of the germline V gene, CDR1 and CDR2 are SGDLS and YYNGEE. The CDR3 holds 15 amino acids from the cysteine to the phenylalanine. The kept DNA is CDR3 alone, 45 bases in frame from the first base. Concerning this clone: Its antigen target is currently unknown. Base qualities are missing; no much larger clone stands one base away.

The immunoSEQ Assay, a bias-controlled multiplex PCR, was used to amplify TCRbeta CDR3 regions from genomic DNA. The source study handled its data this way. Nucleated cell counts per sample were estimated from amplification of reference gene primers within the assay. To quantify the absolute abundance of each unique TCRbeta CDR3 rearrangement, sequence reads were collapsed and filtered. For each sample, productive Simpson clonality was calculated by taking the square root of Simpson's diversity index across productive rearrangements. TCRdb's version of the immuneACCESS table is confined to in-frame rearrangements and falls short of the full clone set. An unresolved V gene accounts for under half of the shortfall where checked; the remainder is of unknown origin. V, J and clone size reflect that table, while D and trimming were determined from the DNA. In this sample the table shows around 60,000 clones, almost 85% of which occur a single time. The ten largest clonotypes hold approximately 16% of the sample.

Broader findings and caveats from the paper: Clinical and demographic metadata were provided uncurated, with the amount varying by source and participant.

The TCR originated in a man aged 55-75 years with COVID-19, enrolled during active disease. This chain is built from TRBV9 and TRBJ1-2; the D segment could be TRBD1, given 6 matching bases. The specimen sequenced was peripheral blood. The CDR3 protein: CASSPWDIANYGYTF. The DNA reads as follows: TGTGCCAGCAGCCCATGGGACATAGCTAACTATGGCTACACCTTC.